This T cell receptor beta chain was captured in a study of human T cells and chemical hapten exposure. Time point indicated: patch test 1, 2 weeks after DPC sensitization. Treatment reported: therapeutic diphenylcyclopropenone sensitization with weekly scalp DPC. Worth noting for this clonotype: Antigen: not known.

TCRdb analysed the RACE reads with MiXCR anew, one entry per CDR3 protein. The repertoire holds 150,000 to 200,000 distinct CDR3 sequences, with roughly 14% as singletons. V shed 4 bases, J shed 3 bases, and the junction held 2 bases outside the gene matches. The germline CDR1 and CDR2 sequences are SQVTM and ANQGSEA. CDR3 length equals 13 residues. Study findings and constraints: Significantly greater numbers of large CDR3 similarity clusters came from expanded TCRs than from controls. With DPC sensitization, TCRs exceeding 1 in 1000 frequency showed no change.

This sequence joins TRBV29-1 and TRBJ2-5; 10 bases fit TRBD1. The source is a woman younger than 45 with alopecia areata. Some clones in this sample may be carry-over from other donors' samples. This specimen was whole blood, taken in connection with sensitization to the hapten diphenylcyclopropenone (DPC). CDR3 protein: CSVGQGAKETQYF. DNA for the CDR3: TGCAGCGTTGGACAGGGGGCGAAAGAGACCCAGTACTTC.